This entry concerns a single T cell receptor beta chain. The clone's antigen remains unknown. The input lacks base qualities; no much larger clone sits a single base away. This entry comes from a study of regulatory and conventional T cells in RAG deficiency (dated by TCRdb to 2015 to 2018). Broadly, across the study: To compare the diversity and composition of the repertoires of Treg, conventional CD4+ and CD8+ T cells between RAG-deficient patients and healthy controls, the study applied high-throughput TCR beta sequencing. General study outcomes and caveats: Sorted CD25-high CD127-low cells from Omenn syndrome patients may represent peripherally activated cells rather than bona fide Treg cells. Unique TCR beta sequences from Treg cells were around 100-fold fewer in Omenn syndrome and CID/AS patients than controls, versus roughly 10-fold for other subsets. All patient T-cell subsets had shorter CDR3 lengths; Omenn syndrome patients showed >80% Treg-Tconv repertoire overlap at nucleotide and amino acid level. Some T-cell subset analyses were not done for some subjects. Markedly lower Shannon entropy and higher Simpson indices were observed in RAG-deficient patients than in control T-cell subpopulations.

From the cysteine up to the phenylalanine, the CDR3 has a length of 13 residues. This entry keeps only the CDR3 DNA: 39 bases, framed from base 1. The germline ends are 5 bases apart after V is trimmed by 3 bases and J by 2 bases. According to the germline V gene (reference sequence), CDR1 reads MNHEY and CDR2 reads SMNVEV. About eight healthy control donors served as the comparison group for repertoire analyses. Before genomic DNA extraction, CD8+ T cells without CD4 were isolated from blood. The receptor library was made with the immunoSEQ multiplex PCR assay. Rearranged TCR beta chain products were amplified from genomic DNA of sorted T-cell subsets and sequenced. The study's own analysis went as follows. Shannon entropy and Simpson indices were used to quantify the repertoire diversity of productive TCR beta rearrangements. Clonal expansion was assessed using the summed frequency of the 100 most abundant productive TCR beta clonotypes among total reads. A self-reactivity index based on amino acid usage at CDR3beta positions 6 and 7 was applied to the TRB repertoires. Two-way ANOVA was used for repertoire analyses, while Student t or Mann-Whitney tests were used for flow cytometric analyses. The table was pulled from immuneACCESS by TCRdb, which kept in-frame rearrangements only. Such tables lose some clones; where checked, under half of the loss comes from unresolved V genes, and the rest has no known cause. That table gives V, J and clone size, and the DNA gave D and trimming. In all, the sample holds 25,000 to 35,000 clones, and 85% to 90% of those were seen once. 5.4% of the sample rests with the top ten.

The sample was also linked to a second study, of regulatory T cells. The other study reports the following: For the multiplex PCR, 52 forward TRBV primers and 13 reverse TRBJ primers were used, and amplification bias was corrected with both assay-based and computational methods. Restricted unique TRB V-J pairs and skewed V and J gene usage were observed in patient repertoires, most markedly in regulatory T cells. Between CD3G-deficient patients and healthy controls, the study compared T-cell receptor beta repertoires in sorted regulatory T cells, conventional CD4+ T cells and CD8+ T cells. Ficoll density separation was used to isolate peripheral blood mononuclear cells. A FACSAria cell sorter was used to isolate CD3+ CD8+ CD4- T cells. Rearranged TRB loci were amplified from genomic DNA by multiplex PCR within the immunoSEQ assay. TRB amplicons were sequenced on an Illumina HiSeq platform. Raw sequences were error-filtered and aligned to reference gene sequences by custom algorithms, then analyzed with the immunoSEQ online tools. Productive and nonproductive TRB rearrangement frequencies were evaluated among both unique and total sequences. Group comparisons used t tests, Mann-Whitney tests or two-way ANOVA run in Prism software.

This chain joins TRBV27 to TRBJ1-5, with no D gene named confidently. The receptor was isolated from a human donor in good health. The sample was CD8+ T cells sorted from blood. The nucleotide sequence is TGTGCCAGCAGTTTGACCGGCAATCAGCCCCAGCATTTT. This sequence encodes CASSLTGNQPQHF.